This is a list of T cell receptor beta chains from one sample in a study of shared clonotypes between healthy human individuals. TCRdb's table, derived via immunoSEQ multiplex PCR, lists solely in-frame clones and lacks some. This table holds approximately 1.5 million clones, 98% found once. Sequenced: naive CD4+ T cells sorted from blood. These TCRs come from a man aged 25-45 years in good health. Each CDR3 is given with its conserved first and last residue. D genes are given only for firm matches.

>TRBJ2-1|-|TRBV9
TGTGCCAGCAGCGTATTTGACAGCTACAATGAGCAGTTCTTC
CASSVFDSYNEQFF
>TRBJ1-1|-|TRBV28
TGTGCCAGCAGCTCGAGAGACAGCGTGAACACTGAAGCTTTCTTT
CASSSRDSVNTEAFF
>TRBJ2-3|TRBD1|TRBV9
TGTGCCAGCGGGAGGACAGGGGGTAAAGATACGCAGTATTTT
CASGRTGGKDTQYF
>TRBJ2-1|TRBD2|TRBV27
TGTGCCAGCAGCCGACAGGAAGCGGGACTAGCGGGAACCTACAATGAGCAGTTCTTC
CASSRQEAGLAGTYNEQFF
>TRBJ2-7|TRBD2|TRBV4-1
TGCGCCAGCAGCCAAGTGGGACTAGCGTTTTCCTACGAGCAGTACTTC
CASSQVGLAFSYEQYF
>TRBJ2-2|TRBD1|TRBV28
TGTGCCAGCAGCACAGGGGGTAAAACCGGGGAGCTGTTTTTT
CASSTGGKTGELFF
>TRBJ2-7|TRBD2|TRBV27
TGTGCCAGCACCCTAAGGGTTGCGGGAGGGCCTTACGAGCAGTACTTC
CASTLRVAGGPYEQYF
>TRBJ2-5|-|TRBV11-2
TGTGCCAGCAGCCTAGGTCCACGGGAAGAGACCCAGTACTTC
CASSLGPREETQYF
>TRBJ2-1|-|TRBV5-5
TGTGCCAGCAGCTCCAGCGGCTACCTCTACAATGAGCAGTTCTTC
CASSSSGYLYNEQFF
>TRBJ2-2|-|TRBV9
TGTGCCAGCACCGTAGGGGGGAGAGGAGCCGGGGAGCTGTTTTTT
CASTVGGRGAGELFF
>TRBJ2-7|-|TRBV7-9
TGTGCCAGCAGCTTAGGTCCCCCTCACTACTACGAGCAGTACTTC
CASSLGPPHYYEQYF
>TRBJ2-3|TRBD2|TRBV7-8
TGTGCCAGCAGCTTCAAGCGGGAGGCGAGAGATACGCAGTATTTT
CASSFKREARDTQYF
>TRBJ2-1|TRBD2|TRBV14
TGTGCCAGCAGCCCTCCGGGACTAAGCTACAATGAGCAGTTCTTC
CASSPPGLSYNEQFF
>TRBJ2-1|-|TRBV10-2
TGCGCCAGCAGTGAGTCGGGTAGCGGAGCTTACAATGAGCAGTTCTTC
CASSESGSGAYNEQFF
>TRBJ2-7|-|TRBV19
TGTGCCAGTAGTAGTATTGGGTTATCGGACGAGCAGTACTTC
CASSSIGLSDEQYF
>TRBJ2-5|-|TRBV29-1
TGCAGCGTTGCCCTAGCGACCCAGTACTTC
CSVALATQYF
>TRBJ2-1|-|TRBV27
TGTGCCAGCAGTTTATCCCAGCGGAGGAGCTCCTACAATGAGCAGTTCTTC
CASSLSQRRSSYNEQFF
>TRBJ1-1|-|TRBV7-2
TGTGCCAGCAGCCCACTGTTCGGAGCTTTCTTT
CASSPLFGAFF
>TRBJ2-7|-|TRBV6-6
TGTGCCAGCAGTTCTCTAGCGACCTACGAGCAGTACTTC
CASSSLATYEQYF